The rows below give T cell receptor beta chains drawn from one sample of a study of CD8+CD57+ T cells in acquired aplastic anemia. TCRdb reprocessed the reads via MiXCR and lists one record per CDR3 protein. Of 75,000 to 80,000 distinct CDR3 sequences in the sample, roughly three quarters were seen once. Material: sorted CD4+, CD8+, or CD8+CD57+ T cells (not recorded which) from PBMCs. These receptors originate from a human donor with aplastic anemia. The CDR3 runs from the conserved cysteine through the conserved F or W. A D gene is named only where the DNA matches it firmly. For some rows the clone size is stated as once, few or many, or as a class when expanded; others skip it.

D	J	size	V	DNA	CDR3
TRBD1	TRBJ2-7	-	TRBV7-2	TGTGCCAGCAGCCAGGGGGCTTACGAGCAGTACTTC	CASSQGAYEQYF
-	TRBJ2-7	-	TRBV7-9	TGTGCCAGCAGCCGGACGGCGACCTACGAGCAGTACTTC	CASSRTATYEQYF
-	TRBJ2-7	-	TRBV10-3	TGTGCCATCGGCGGGGGCTACTACGAGCAGTACTTC	CAIGGGYYEQYF
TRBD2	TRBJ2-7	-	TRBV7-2	TGTGCCAGCAGCTTAGCAACGGGAGGCTACGAGCAGTACTTC	CASSLATGGYEQYF
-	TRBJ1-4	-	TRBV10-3	TGTGCCATCAGTGAGCCCTCCGTCAATGAAAAACTGTTTTTT	CAISEPSVNEKLFF
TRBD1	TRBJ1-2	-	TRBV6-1	TGTGCCAGCAGTGACGGACAGGGGAACTATGGCTACACCTTC	CASSDGQGNYGYTF
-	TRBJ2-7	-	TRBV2	TGTGCCAGCAGGGCAGGGACGTGGGAGCAGTACTTC	CASRAGTWEQYF
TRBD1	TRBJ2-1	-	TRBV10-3	TGTGCCATCAGTGAGTATACAGGGGGTGAGCAGTTCTTC	CAISEYTGGEQFF
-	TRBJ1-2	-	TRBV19	TGTGCCAGTACCTCGGACGGTCACGGTGGCTACACCTTC	CASTSDGHGGYTF
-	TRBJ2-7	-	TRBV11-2	TGTGCCAGCAGCTTGGATAATAGCGGCCGCTACGAGCAGTACTTC	CASSLDNSGRYEQYF
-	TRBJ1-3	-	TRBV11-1	TGTGCCAGCAGCTTAGCGGGGGCGATCCTTGGAAACACCATATATTTT	CASSLAGAILGNTIYF
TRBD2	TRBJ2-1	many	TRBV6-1	TGTGCCAGCAGTGATCTAGCGGGAATGGGTAATGAGCAGTTCTTC	CASSDLAGMGNEQFF
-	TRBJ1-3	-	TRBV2	TGTGCCAGCCACCTAGGCAGGGGAAAGGGAAACACCATATATTTT	CASHLGRGKGNTIYF
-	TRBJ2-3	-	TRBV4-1	TGCGCCAGCAGCCAAGGGTGGGGAAGCACAGATACGCAGTATTTT	CASSQGWGSTDTQYF
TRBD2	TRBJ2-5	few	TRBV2	TGTGCCAGCAGCCCCACTAGCGAAGAGACCCAGTACTTC	CASSPTSEETQYF
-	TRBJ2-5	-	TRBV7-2	TGTGCCAGCAGCTTATACACAAACCAAGAGACCCAGTACTTC	CASSLYTNQETQYF
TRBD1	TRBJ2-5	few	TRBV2	TGTGCCAGCAGTACTGACAGGGGAATATTCGAGACCCAGTACTTC	CASSTDRGIFETQYF
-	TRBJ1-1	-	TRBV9	TGTGCCAGCAGCGTATCGGGTGAGAACACTGAAGCTTTCTTT	CASSVSGENTEAFF
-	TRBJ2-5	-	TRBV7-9	TGTGCCAGCGCGTACCAAGAGACCCAGTACTTC	CASAYQETQYF
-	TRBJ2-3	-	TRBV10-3	TGTGCCATTTTCGAGTGGACCAGCACAGATACGCAGTATTTT	CAIFEWTSTDTQYF
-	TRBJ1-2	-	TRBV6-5	TGTGCCAGCAGTTACGTGTCGGGGGATGATGGCTACACCTTC	CASSYVSGDDGYTF
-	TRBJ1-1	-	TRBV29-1	TGCAGCGTTGGACAGGAGCACACTGAAGCTTTCTTT	CSVGQEHTEAFF
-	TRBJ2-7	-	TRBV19	TGTGCCAGTAGCTCGCTTGCGGGACACTCTAATCACGAGCAGTACTTC	CASSSLAGHSNHEQYF